The entry below describes one T cell receptor (beta chain). Germline V gene lookup returns CDR1 KGHSH and CDR2 LQKENI. V lost 2 bases and J 2 bases, leaving 19 bases between the germline ends. The CDR3 loop spans 19 amino acids. The data were obtained in a study of blood T cell repertoires in COVID-19. Methods used by the authors: Estimated nucleated cell counts came from reference gene primer amplification. This table comes from immunoSEQ multiplex PCR, and its TCRdb copy is limited to in-frame clones, with some not included. The V and J calls and clone size come from that table; D and trimming were worked out from the DNA. Here the sample spans 100,000 to 150,000 clones, approximately 90% being singletons.

The sequenced material came from peripheral blood. This chain uses TRBV18 with TRBJ1-6, with D hard to call. This TCR came from a man aged 55 to 70 with COVID-19, enrolled during active disease. The CDR3 DNA follows: TGTGCCAGCTCACCAGATTGGCGAAGGGAGATCACCTATAATTCACCCCTCCACTTT. Amino acid sequence: CASSPDWRREITYNSPLHF.